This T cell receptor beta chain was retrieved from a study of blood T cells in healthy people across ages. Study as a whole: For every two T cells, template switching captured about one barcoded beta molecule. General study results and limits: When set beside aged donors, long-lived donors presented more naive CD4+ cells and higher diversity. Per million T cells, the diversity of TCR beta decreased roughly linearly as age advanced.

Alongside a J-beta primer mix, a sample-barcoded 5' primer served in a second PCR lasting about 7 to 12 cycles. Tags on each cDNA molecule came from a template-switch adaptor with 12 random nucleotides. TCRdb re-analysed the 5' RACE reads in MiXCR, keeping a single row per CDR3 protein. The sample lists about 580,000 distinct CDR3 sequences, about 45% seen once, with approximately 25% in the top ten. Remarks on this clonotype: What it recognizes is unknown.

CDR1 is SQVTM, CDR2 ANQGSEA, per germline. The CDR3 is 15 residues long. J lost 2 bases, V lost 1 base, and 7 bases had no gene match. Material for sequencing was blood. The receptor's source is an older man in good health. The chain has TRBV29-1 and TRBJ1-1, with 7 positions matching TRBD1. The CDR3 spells CSVEGTGNTNTEAFF. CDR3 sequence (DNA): TGCAGCGTTGAAGGGACAGGCAACACCAACACTGAAGCTTTCTTT.